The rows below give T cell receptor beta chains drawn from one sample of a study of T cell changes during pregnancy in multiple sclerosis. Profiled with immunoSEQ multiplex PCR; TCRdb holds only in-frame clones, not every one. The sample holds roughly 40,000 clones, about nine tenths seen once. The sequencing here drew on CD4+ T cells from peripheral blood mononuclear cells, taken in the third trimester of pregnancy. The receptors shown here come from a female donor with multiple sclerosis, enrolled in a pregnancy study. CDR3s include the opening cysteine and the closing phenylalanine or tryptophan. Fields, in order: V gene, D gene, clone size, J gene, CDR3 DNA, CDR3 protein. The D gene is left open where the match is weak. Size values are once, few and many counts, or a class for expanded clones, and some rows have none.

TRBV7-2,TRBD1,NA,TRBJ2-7,TGTGCCAGCAGCTCGACAGGGGGATACTACGAGCAGTACTTC,CASSSTGGYYEQYF
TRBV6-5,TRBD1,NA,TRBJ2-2,TGTGCCAGCAGCCTTGGCGGGACAGGCACCGGGGAGCTGTTTTTT,CASSLGGTGTGELFF
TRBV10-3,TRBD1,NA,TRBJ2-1,TGTGCCATCAGGGAGGGACAGGCGGGATTCCAGTTCTTC,CAIREGQAGFQFF
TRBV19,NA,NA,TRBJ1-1,TGTGCCAGTAAATTTCCAGTCGGGACTGAAGCTTTCTTT,CASKFPVGTEAFF
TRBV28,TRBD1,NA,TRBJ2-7,TGTGCCAGCAGTTTCTCGGGACAGGGGAAAGACGAGCAGTACTTC,CASSFSGQGKDEQYF
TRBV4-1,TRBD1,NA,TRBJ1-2,TGCGCCAGCAGCCAACCCGGGACAGGGGGCTATGGCTACACCTTC,CASSQPGTGGYGYTF
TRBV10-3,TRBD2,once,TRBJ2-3,TGTGCCATCAGTGGGACTAGCGGGAGCACAGATACGCAGTATTTT,CAISGTSGSTDTQYF
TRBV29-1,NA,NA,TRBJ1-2,TGCAGCGTTGAGGAGGGGTATTATGGCTACACCTTC,CSVEEGYYGYTF
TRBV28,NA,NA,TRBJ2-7,TGTGCCAGCAGTTCCGCTGGCCCCTACGAGCAGTACTTC,CASSSAGPYEQYF
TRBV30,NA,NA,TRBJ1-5,TGTGCCTGGGGCCACCCCCAGCCCCAGCATTTT,CAWGHPQPQHF
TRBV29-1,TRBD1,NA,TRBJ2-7,TGCAGCGCTAGGGACAGAGTCTACGAGCAGTACTTC,CSARDRVYEQYF
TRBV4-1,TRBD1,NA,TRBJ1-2,TGCGCCAGCAGCCTTCAACAGGGGATTGATGGTGGCTACACCTTC,CASSLQQGIDGGYTF
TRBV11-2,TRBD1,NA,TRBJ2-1,TGTGCCAGCAGCGCGAGACAGGGCTCCTACAATGAGCAGTTCTTC,CASSARQGSYNEQFF
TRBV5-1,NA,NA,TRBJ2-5,TGCGCCAGCAGCTCCCCTGGACAGCAAGAGACCCAGTACTTC,CASSSPGQQETQYF
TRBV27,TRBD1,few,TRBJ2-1,TGTGCCAGCACCCGGGACAGAAACTACAATGAGCAGTTCTTC,CASTRDRNYNEQFF
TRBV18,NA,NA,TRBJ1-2,TGTGCCAGCTCACGGGGCCCTAACTATGGCTACACCTTC,CASSRGPNYGYTF
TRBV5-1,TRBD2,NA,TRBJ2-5,TGCGCCAGCAGCCTACTAGCGGGAGGTCAAGAGACCCAGTACTTC,CASSLLAGGQETQYF
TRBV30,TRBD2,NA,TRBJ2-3,TGTGCCTGGGGGACTAGCGGGATGTCAGATACGCAGTATTTT,CAWGTSGMSDTQYF
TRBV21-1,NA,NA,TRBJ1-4,TGTGCCAGCAGCCCAGCAGGACAGGGCTTCTATGCAACTAATGAAAAACTGTTTTTT,CASSPAGQGFYATNEKLFF
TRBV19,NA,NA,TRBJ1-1,TGTGCCAGTAAACACATGAACACTGAAGCTTTCTTT,CASKHMNTEAFF
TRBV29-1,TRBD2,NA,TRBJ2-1,TGCACCTCCCAACTAGCGGGGGGCCTTGGGCAGTTCTTC,CTSQLAGGLGQFF
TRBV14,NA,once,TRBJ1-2,TGTGCCAGCAGCCACCCCTACTATGGCTACACCTTC,CASSHPYYGYTF
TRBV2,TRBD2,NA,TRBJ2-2,TGTGCCAGCGCCCTCTTTGGGTTAGCGGGAGGGCGTACCGGGGAGCTGTTTTTT,CASALFGLAGGRTGELFF
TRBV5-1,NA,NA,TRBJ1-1,TGCGCCAGCAGCCTCCTAGGACCCAGGGAAACTGAAGCTTTCTTT,CASSLLGPRETEAFF
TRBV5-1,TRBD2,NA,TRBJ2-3,TGCGCCAGCAGCTTGCCGTCGGGAGGGATAGATACGCAGTATTTT,CASSLPSGGIDTQYF
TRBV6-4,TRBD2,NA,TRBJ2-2,TGTGCCAGCAGTGAAACTAGCGGGGGCACCGGGGAGCTGTTTTTT,CASSETSGGTGELFF
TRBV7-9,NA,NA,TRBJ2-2,TGTGCCAGCGCTCTAAACTCAAACGCGAACACCGGGGAGCTGTTTTTT,CASALNSNANTGELFF
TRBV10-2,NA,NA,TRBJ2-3,TGCGCCAGCAGTCCAAGAGGCCCCACAGATACGCAGTATTTT,CASSPRGPTDTQYF
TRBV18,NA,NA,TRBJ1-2,TGTGCCAGCTCACCCCAAGCTGAGTATGGCTACACCTTC,CASSPQAEYGYTF
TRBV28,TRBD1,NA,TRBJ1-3,TGTGCCACTGTTGGAGGGACAGGGATAAGAAACACCATATATTTT,CATVGGTGIRNTIYF
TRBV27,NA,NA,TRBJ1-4,TGTGCCAGCAGTTCCGGGGTGGGGTGGGCTGAAAAACTGTTTTTT,CASSSGVGWAEKLFF
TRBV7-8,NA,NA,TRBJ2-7,TGTGCCAGCAGCTCGGCCATATTAGCGGCCCGGGGAGAGCAGTACTTC,CASSSAILAARGEQYF
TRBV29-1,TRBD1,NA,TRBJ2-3,TGCAGCGTTTCGGGTTCGCAGGGGGCAGATACGCAGTATTTT,CSVSGSQGADTQYF
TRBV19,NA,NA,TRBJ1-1,TGTGCCAGTAGTACGGACAGATTGAACACTGAAGCTTTCTTT,CASSTDRLNTEAFF
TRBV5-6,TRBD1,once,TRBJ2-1,TGTGCCAGCAGGCCCGGGACAGGGGGCCGTGAGCAGTTCTTC,CASRPGTGGREQFF
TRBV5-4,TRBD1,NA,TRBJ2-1,TGTGCCAGCAGATCCGGGACAGGGGGCATTTTCTCCTACAATGAGCAGTTCTTC,CASRSGTGGIFSYNEQFF
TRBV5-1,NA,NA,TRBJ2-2,TGCGCCAGCAGCCCACAGGGTTACACCGGGGAGCTGTTTTTT,CASSPQGYTGELFF
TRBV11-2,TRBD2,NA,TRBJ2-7,TGTGCCAGCAGCCCTAGAATAGGCGGGAGGGGAAACTACGAGCAGTACTTC,CASSPRIGGRGNYEQYF
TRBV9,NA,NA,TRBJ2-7,TGTGCCAGCACCCCCGACGGGAGTGGCTACGAGCAGTACTTC,CASTPDGSGYEQYF
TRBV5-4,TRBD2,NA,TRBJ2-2,TGTGCCAGCAGCGATCCCGGGACTAGCGCGGCCGGGGAGCTGTTTTTT,CASSDPGTSAAGELFF
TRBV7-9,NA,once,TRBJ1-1,TGTGCCAGCAGCTTAAAGAGGGCATTGAACACTGAAGCTTTCTTT,CASSLKRALNTEAFF
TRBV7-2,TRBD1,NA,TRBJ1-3,TGTGCCAGCAGCTTAACGGGACAGGGAAACACCATATATTTT,CASSLTGQGNTIYF
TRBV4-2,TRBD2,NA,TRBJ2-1,TGTGCCAGCAGCCAGCCTACTAGCGCCGACTACAATGAGCAGTTCTTC,CASSQPTSADYNEQFF
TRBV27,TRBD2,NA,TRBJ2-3,TGTGCCAGCAGGGTTTCTAGCGGGACAGATACGCAGTATTTT,CASRVSSGTDTQYF
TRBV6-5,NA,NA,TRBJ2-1,TGTGCCAGCAGTTACTCGATTATAGTGCTTAATGAGCAGTTCTTC,CASSYSIIVLNEQFF
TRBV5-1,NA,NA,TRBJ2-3,TGCGCCAGCAGCTTGGGGACACGCACAGATACGCAGTATTTT,CASSLGTRTDTQYF
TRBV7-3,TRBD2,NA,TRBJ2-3,TGTGCCAGCAGCCTTGGGGCGGGAGGGAGAGATACGCAGTATTTT,CASSLGAGGRDTQYF
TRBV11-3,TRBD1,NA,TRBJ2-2,TGTGCCAGCAGTAATCCTTCGGACAGGGGGTTGAACGGGGAGCTGTTTTTT,CASSNPSDRGLNGELFF
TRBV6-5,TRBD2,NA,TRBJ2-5,TGTGCCAGCAGTTATCAGATAGCGGGATCGCGAGAGACCCAGTACTTC,CASSYQIAGSRETQYF
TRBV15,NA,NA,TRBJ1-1,TGTGCCACCAGCAGATGGGGGGAGGGGGGCACTGAAGCTTTCTTT,CATSRWGEGGTEAFF
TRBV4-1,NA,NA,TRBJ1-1,TGCGCCAGCAGAAAGATGCGGGGGCGGACTGAAGCTTTCTTT,CASRKMRGRTEAFF
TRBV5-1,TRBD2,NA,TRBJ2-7,TGCGCCAGCAGCTCACCTACTAGCGGGAGGGCCATCGAGCAGTACTTC,CASSSPTSGRAIEQYF
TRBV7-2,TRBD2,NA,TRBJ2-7,TGTGCCAGCAGCTTCGGACTAGCGGTGACCTACGAGCAGTACTTC,CASSFGLAVTYEQYF
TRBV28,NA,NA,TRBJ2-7,TGTGCCAGCAGTTTATCCGGGTTCCACGAGCAGTACTTC,CASSLSGFHEQYF
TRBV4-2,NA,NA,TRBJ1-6,TGTGCCAGCAGTCAAACCGGTTCACCCCTCCACTTT,CASSQTGSPLHF